Sequencing of this T cell receptor beta chain was carried out in a study of control samples from healthy donors and cancer patients. Generated by immunoSEQ multiplex PCR, the TCRdb table keeps only in-frame clones and is missing some. Among approximately 180,000 clones listed, 94% were seen once. The sequenced sample consisted of blood. This clonotype originated in a young woman in good health.

The CDR3 spells CATSTEFLTDRGHTF. DNA of the CDR3: TGTGCCACCAGCACCGAATTCCTCACCGACAGGGGGCACACCTTC. The gene calls are TRBV15 and TRBJ1-2; TRBD1 agrees at 10 bases. J lost 12 bases, V lost 4 bases, and 14 bases had no gene match. This CDR3 region has 15 residues. The germline V gene encodes CDR1 LNHNV and CDR2 YYDKDF (reference sequence). Combining the CDR3 with reference TRBV15 and TRBJ1-2 gives the whole variable domain DAMVIQNPRYQVTQFGKPVTLSCSQTLNHNVMYWYQQKSSQAPKLLFHYYDKDFNNEADTPDNFQSRRPNTSFCFLDIRSPGLGDTAMYLCATSTEFLTDRGHTFGSGTRLTVV.